The TCR beta chain under discussion was sequenced for a study of glioma-infiltrating T cells. This clonotype was recorded at least ten times. Antigen unknown. Amplification of TCR alpha and beta CDR3 regions from RNA used iRepertoire nested multiplex PCR. Input was roughly 85-450 ng of tissue mRNA or PBMC total RNA. TCRdb fed the multiplex PCR reads into MiXCR, producing one record per CDR3 protein. The table lists about 180,000 distinct CDR3 sequences, 43% of them singletons, with roughly 5.2% in the top ten. Whole-study results and caveats: Tissue and blood shared very few CDR3 sequences. Gliomas, especially low-grade, showed above-expected tissue-blood divergence; non-neoplastic patients showed below.

Material for sequencing was glioma tissue, nonneoplastic brain tissue, or PBMCs (not recorded which). This TCR derives from a human donor with low-grade glioma or glioblastoma, undergoing nonglioma brain surgery, or in good health (not recorded which).

The chain's CDR3 is CSATVSGAEAFF. For the CDR3, the DNA is TGCAGTGCTACCGTTAGTGGCGCTGAAGCTTTCTTT. The V and J genes are TRBV20-1 and TRBJ1-1; D is ambiguous. This CDR3 has 12 residues. V lost 4 bases to trimming and J lost 6 bases, with 12 bases between them. Germline values: CDR1 DFQATT, CDR2 SNEGSKA (reference sequence).